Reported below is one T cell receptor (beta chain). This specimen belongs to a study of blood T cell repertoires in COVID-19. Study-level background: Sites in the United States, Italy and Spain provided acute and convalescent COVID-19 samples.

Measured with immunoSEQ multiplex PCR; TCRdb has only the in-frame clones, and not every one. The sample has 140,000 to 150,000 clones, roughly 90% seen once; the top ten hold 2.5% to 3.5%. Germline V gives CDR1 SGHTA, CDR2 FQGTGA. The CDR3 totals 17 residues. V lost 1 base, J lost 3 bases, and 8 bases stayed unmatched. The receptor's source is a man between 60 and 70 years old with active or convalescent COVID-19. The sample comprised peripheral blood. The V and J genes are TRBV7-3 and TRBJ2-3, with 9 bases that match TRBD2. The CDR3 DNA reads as TGTGCCAGCAGCTTAATGGGGGCGGGAGGGCCTACAGATACGCAGTATTTT. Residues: CASSLMGAGGPTDTQYF. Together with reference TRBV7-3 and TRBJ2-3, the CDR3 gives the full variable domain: GAGVSQTPSNKVTEKGKYVELRCDPISGHTALYWYRQSLGQGPEFLIYFQGTGAADDSGLPNDRFFAVRPEGSVSTLKIQRTERGDSAVYLCASSLMGAGGPTDTQYFGPGTRLTVL.